This T cell receptor beta chain was observed in a study of shared clonotypes between healthy human individuals. Study-level findings and limits: Several donors shared 4.5% to 6.5% of their naive CD4 clonotypes.

Only in-frame clones appear in the TCRdb table, and some are missing; sequencing was by immunoSEQ multiplex PCR. The table has roughly 2.2 million clones, more than 85% seen once; the top ten hold around 0.4%. A single count supports this clone. The antigen is undetermined. This CDR3 has 13 amino acids. Per the germline V gene, CDR1 is SGHVS and CDR2 is FNYEAQ. Trimming took off 5 bases at V and 6 bases at J, with 11 bases between the two ends. Sequenced sample: naive CD4+ T cells from PBMCs. As for subset: CD45RA+ positively selected. The clonotype comes from a man in his late teens or twenties in good health. Some clones in this sample may be carry-over from other donors' samples. The V gene is TRBV7-6, the J gene TRBJ2-1, with D unresolved. For the CDR3, the DNA is TGTGCCAGCAGCCCGCGAAACAGCAATGAGCAGTTCTTC. This translates into CASSPRNSNEQFF.